This T cell receptor beta chain was sequenced during a study of blood T cell repertoires in COVID-19. Assay used: immunoSEQ multiplex PCR; TCRdb lists only in-frame clones, some missing. The sample contains approximately 300,000 clones, almost 90% of which appear only once. The CDR3 loop spans 14 amino acids. J lost 0 bases, V lost 8 bases, and 7 bases had no gene match. CDR1 is WNHNN and CDR2 is SYGVQD in the germline V gene (reference sequence). The count of this clone is one. This TCR was recovered from a middle-aged woman with COVID-19, enrolled during active disease. The sample consisted of peripheral blood. V gene TRBV10-1 combines with J gene TRBJ2-7; 7 positions match TRBD2. CDR3 bases: TGCGCCAGCCGAACTAGCGCCAGCTCCTACGAGCAGTACTTC. The encoded protein is CASRTSASSYEQYF.